The present T cell receptor (beta chain) was sequenced within a study of blood T cell repertoires in COVID-19. Unmatched junction bases numbered 8, after V lost 4 bases and J lost 8 bases. CDR3 length: 15 residues. Germline CDR1 MGHDK, CDR2 SYGVNS. Participants spanned ages roughly 18 to 95 years and resided in roughly 26 US areas. Grouping used clinical history reported by participants in a survey and questionnaire. Generated by immunoSEQ multiplex PCR, the TCRdb table keeps only in-frame clones and is missing some. Altogether approximately 320,000 clones are present, roughly nine tenths being singletons, with the ten largest covering roughly 2.5%.

The sequence was obtained from a man in his 60s who had recovered from COVID-19. Specimen: PBMCs or T cells enriched from blood (not recorded which). The chain joins TRBV25-1 to TRBJ1-4, with TRBD1 matching 9 bases. CDR3 region: CASSVGGTGNEKLFF. For the CDR3, the DNA is TGTGCCAGCAGTGTAGGGGGGACAGGGAACGAAAAACTGTTTTTT.